These 27 T cell receptor beta chains originate from one sample sequenced in a study of sequential checkpoint blockade in melanoma. TCRdb's table, derived via immunoSEQ multiplex PCR, lists solely in-frame clones and lacks some. The data hold 9,500 to 15,000 clones, with just under 85% observed a single time. Treatment here: randomized to nivolumab then ipilimumab (arm A) or the reverse (arm B). The sample consisted of CD8+ T cells sorted from blood (inferred from file names), taken from a patient given nivolumab and ipilimumab in sequence. The receptors come from a human donor with melanoma.

This chain connects TRBV4-3 to TRBJ2-3, with a possible D match to TRBD1 (6 bases). The V gene lost 4 bases and the J gene lost 5 bases, with 13 bases spanning the gap. Germline loops: CDR1 LGHNA, CDR2 YSLEER. CDR3 length: 14 amino acids. CDR3 sequence (DNA): TGCGCCAGCAGCCCCTCCAGGGGAGAAGATACGCAGTATTTT. This sequence encodes CASSPSRGEDTQYF.

This chain uses TRBV9 with TRBJ2-1, with 11 bases lining up with TRBD2. CDR1 is SGDLS and CDR2 is YYNGEE in the germline V gene. This CDR3 comprises 14 residues. Trimming took 3 bases from V and 8 from J; bases not matched to a gene: 4. In nucleotides, the CDR3 is TGTGCCAGCAGCGAGGGACTAGCGGTCGATGAGCAGTTCTTC. Its protein is CASSEGLAVDEQFF.

Written as DNA, the CDR3 is TGCAGCGTTGAAGGGTGGCAGGGGGCGAGTGAAGCTTTCTTT. Translating it yields CSVEGWQGASEAFF. The chain combines TRBV29-1 with TRBJ1-1; 8 bases agree with TRBD1. The CDR3 runs to 14 residues. Germline lookup yields CDR1 SQVTM and CDR2 ANQGSEA. V was clipped by 1 base and J by 7 bases; unmatched bases: 8.

The rearrangement uses TRBV6-1 and TRBJ2-1; 8 bases match TRBD1. Germline assignment: CDR1 MNHNS and CDR2 SASEGT. This CDR3 has 14 amino acids. The junction had 5 bases not matched to a gene; V was cut back by 5 bases and J by 5 bases. CDR3 loop: CASSLGQDNNEQFF. The CDR3 DNA is TGTGCCAGCAGTCTGGGACAGGACAACAATGAGCAGTTCTTC.

The rearrangement links TRBV25-1 to TRBJ2-3; the D is unclear. V dropped 6 bases and J dropped 4 bases, with 5 bases sitting between them. The CDR3 covers 11 residues. Germline lookup yields CDR1 MGHDK and CDR2 SYGVNS. The CDR3 nucleotides read TGTGCCAGCAGCGTAGCAGATACGCAGTATTTT. Its protein is CASSVADTQYF.

This chain uses TRBV10-1 with TRBJ2-7; D is possibly TRBD2 (5 bases). The CDR3 extends over 13 amino acids. Trimming stripped 2 bases from V and 3 bases from J, with 8 bases between. Germline CDR1 and CDR2: WNHNN and SYGVQD (reference sequence). CDR3 residues: CASSEGRGYEQYF. CDR3 nucleotides: TGCGCCAGCAGTGAGGGCCGGGGCTACGAGCAGTACTTC.

V gene TRBV6-6 combines with J gene TRBJ1-2; a weak D match, TRBD1 (5 bases). The length of the CDR3 is 12 residues. Germline values: CDR1 MNHNY, CDR2 SVGAGI (reference sequence). The V gene lost 9 bases and the J gene lost 0 bases, with 8 bases spanning the gap. The CDR3: CASTGANYGYTF. As DNA, the CDR3 is TGTGCCAGTACGGGGGCTAACTATGGCTACACCTTC.

The chain joins TRBV2 to TRBJ1-2, with 11 bases fitting TRBD1. The CDR3 contains 15 residues. V lost 10 bases and J lost 3; bases outside the gene matches: 10. The V gene's germline CDR1 is SNHLY and CDR2 FYNNEI. Written as DNA, the CDR3 is TGTGCCACCGCCGGACAGGGGGCCTGGTACTATGGCTACACCTTC. This encodes CATAGQGAWYYGYTF.

V gene TRBV28 combines with J gene TRBJ1-3; maybe TRBD1 (5 bases). Germline CDR1 is MDHEN and CDR2 is SYDVKM. V was clipped by 10 bases and J by 3 bases, with 19 bases between them. The CDR3 has 15 amino acids. CDR3 nucleotide sequence: TGTGCCACCGAGCAAACGGGGGGTTATGGAAACACCATATATTTT. This codes for CATEQTGGYGNTIYF. Combining the CDR3 with reference TRBV28 and TRBJ1-3 gives the whole variable domain DVKVTQSSRYLVKRTGEKVFLECVQDMDHENMFWYRQDPGLGLRLIYFSYDVKMKEKGDIPEGYSVSREKKERFSLILESASTNQTSMYLCATEQTGGYGNTIYFGEGSWLTVV.

The chain has TRBV5-1 and TRBJ1-1, with D maybe TRBD1 (6 bases). In germline, CDR1 is SGHRS, CDR2 YFSETQ. Trimming took 2 bases from V and 3 from J, leaving 11 bases between them. This CDR3 is 14 amino acids long. The CDR3 region has the DNA TGCGCCAGCAGCTTCCGGGACACCTACACTGAAGCTTTCTTT. It specifies CASSFRDTYTEAFF.

This clone occurred once. The chain couples TRBV11-2 to TRBJ1-1; 9 bases map to TRBD1. This CDR3 comprises 15 residues. Germline trimming cut 3 bases from V and 1 base from J; bases unmatched to any gene: 3. Germline loops: CDR1 SGHAT, CDR2 FQNNGV. The CDR3 bases are TGTGCCAGCAGCTTCCACAGGGGGCGGAACACTGAAGCTTTCTTT. This gives the protein CASSFHRGRNTEAFF.

The J gene is TRBJ2-5, the V gene TRBV19; TRBD2 might be the D (5 bases). This CDR3 region has 16 residues. Trimming shortened V by 3 bases and J by 2 bases, and 16 bases separated the two germline ends. From germline, CDR1 is LNHDA and CDR2 SQIVND (reference sequence). Here the CDR3 reads CASSMALDAQQETQYF. The DNA of the CDR3 is TGTGCCAGTAGTATGGCACTAGACGCCCAACAAGAGACCCAGTACTTC.

The chain combines TRBV5-1 with TRBJ2-7; D remains unclear. The CDR3 loop spans 12 amino acids. V dropped 4 bases and J dropped 3 bases, with 8 bases sitting between them. CDR1 and CDR2 (germline): SGHRS, YFSETQ. The CDR3 DNA reads as TGCGCCAGCAGCGGCCCCAACTACGAGCAGTACTTC. Translation: CASSGPNYEQYF.

The chain recombines TRBV7-2 with TRBJ1-2; 9 bases agree with TRBD1. V lost 0 bases to trimming and J lost 8 bases; unmatched junction nucleotides: 13. Per germline, CDR1 SGHTA and CDR2 FQGNSA. The CDR3 length is 17 residues. The CDR3, as DNA: TGTGCCAGCAGCTTAGCCCCGGGACAGGGTTTCGCGGGGGGCTACACCTTC. It specifies CASSLAPGQGFAGGYTF.

The chain couples TRBV4-1 to TRBJ2-7; 7 nucleotides match TRBD1. This CDR3 contains 13 residues. Trimming took 4 bases from V and 4 from J; bases not matched to a gene: 4. Germline-derived CDR1 and CDR2 are MGHRA and YSYEKL. The CDR3 loop reads CASSPWDSYEQYF. DNA for the CDR3: TGCGCCAGCAGCCCCTGGGACAGTTACGAGCAGTACTTC.

This sequence joins TRBV28 and TRBJ2-3; possibly TRBD2 for D (6 bases). Trimming took off 6 bases at V and 0 bases at J, with 13 bases between the two ends. In germline, CDR1 is MDHEN, CDR2 SYDVKM. The CDR3 is 15 residues long. CDR3: CASSLGTGSTDTQYF. CDR3 DNA: TGTGCCAGCAGCCTAGGGACTGGGAGCACAGATACGCAGTATTTT.

The rearrangement uses TRBV7-9 and TRBJ2-7; D unresolved. Trimming removed 3 bases from V and 6 bases from J, with 6 bases in between. The germline CDR1 and CDR2 sequences are SEHNR and FQNEAQ (reference sequence). The CDR3 loop spans 11 amino acids. CDR3: CASSLGLEQYF. The CDR3 coding sequence is TGTGCCAGCAGCTTGGGCCTCGAGCAGTACTTC.

This chain links TRBV5-6 with TRBJ1-1; D gene unclear. Germline CDR1 reads SGHDT; CDR2 reads YYEEEE. Between the trimmed V and J ends, which lost 0 bases and 7 bases, there was a span of 19 bases. The CDR3 consists of 16 residues. The CDR3 sequence is CASSLEGGNWWGEAFF. The CDR3 DNA sequence: TGTGCCAGCAGCTTGGAGGGAGGAAATTGGTGGGGTGAAGCTTTCTTT. Full variable domain (rest looked up from reference TRBV5-6 and TRBJ1-1): DAGVTQSPTHLIKTRGQQVTLRCSPKSGHDTVSWYQQALGQGPQFIFQYYEEEERQRGNFPDRFSGHQFPNYSSELNVNALLLGDSALYLCASSLEGGNWWGEAFFGQGTRLTVV.

This clone was recorded once. This rearrangement joins TRBV27 to TRBJ2-5; 8 bases are a match to TRBD1. The germline CDR1 and CDR2 sequences are MNHEY and SMNVEV (reference sequence). This CDR3 comprises 16 residues. V lost 3 bases to trimming and J lost 0 bases; unmatched junction nucleotides: 6. The chain's CDR3 is CASSFPDRANQETQYF. The DNA for the CDR3 is TGTGCCAGCAGTTTCCCGGACAGGGCGAACCAAGAGACCCAGTACTTC.

The rearrangement uses TRBV9 and TRBJ2-2, with 9 bases fitting TRBD1. Germline CDR1 SGDLS, CDR2 YYNGEE. J lost 6 bases, V lost 5 bases, and 2 bases had no gene match. The CDR3 sequence is 13 residues long. The DNA of the CDR3 is TGTGCCAGCAGTACAGGGGGCTCCGGGGAGCTGTTTTTT. Its protein is CASSTGGSGELFF.

The V call is TRBV4-3, the J call TRBJ2-5; 8 bases fit TRBD1. The J call is uncertain, as TRBJ2-7 better fits the DNA end. The CDR3 is 17 residues long. Germline assignment: CDR1 LGHNA and CDR2 YSLEER. The CDR3 sequence is CASSQDWPGTGSYEQYF. CDR3 coding DNA: TGCGCCAGCAGCCAAGATTGGCCCGGGACAGGATCTTACGAGCAGTACTTC.

The chain carries TRBV7-2 and TRBJ1-1; 8 bases agree with TRBD1. The J segment lost 3 bases and the V segment lost 4 bases, leaving 7 bases of the junction unmatched. Germline V gene data show CDR1 as SGHTA and CDR2 as FQGNSA. This CDR3 has 15 amino acids. CDR3: CASSYSGTGYTEAFF. As DNA, the CDR3 is TGTGCCAGCAGCTACTCCGGGACAGGCTACACTGAAGCTTTCTTT.

This clone showed up just a few times. V is TRBV7-1 and J is TRBJ1-1; D may be TRBD1 (6 bases). TRBV7-1 is marked as an open reading frame, function uncertain. V lost 4 bases to trimming and J lost 4 bases, with 22 bases between them. The CDR3 has 17 amino acids. CDR3 bases: TGTGCCAGCAGCTACTCGACTATAACAGGGATGGGCACTGAAGCTTTCTTT. Translated: CASSYSTITGMGTEAFF.

The chain uses TRBV2 and TRBJ1-6; the D is unclear. Germline V CDR1 and CDR2: SNHLY, FYNNEI. This CDR3 region has 14 residues. The V gene lost 3 bases and the J gene lost 5 bases, with 8 bases spanning the gap. CDR3 sequence: CASSEPGHNSPLHF. In nucleotides, the CDR3 is TGTGCCAGCAGTGAGCCGGGTCATAATTCACCCCTCCACTTT.

The chain carries TRBV7-9 and TRBJ1-5; D perhaps matches TRBD1 (6 bases). The germline V and J ends were trimmed by 3 bases and 7 bases, with 16 bases remaining between them. The germline CDR1 and CDR2 sequences are SEHNR and FQNEAQ (reference sequence). There are 15 residues in the CDR3. The CDR3 region is CASSFDGGAWQPQHF. The CDR3 nucleotides are TGTGCCAGCAGCTTTGACGGGGGGGCCTGGCAGCCCCAGCATTTT.

This clone was detected once. The chain recombines TRBV5-1 with TRBJ1-1; TRBD1 agrees at 8 bases. The CDR3 spans 16 residues. CDR1 SGHRS and CDR2 YFSETQ come from the germline V gene. V was clipped by 2 bases and J by 4 bases; unmatched bases: 10. The CDR3 is CASSLEPQGAGTEAFF. CDR3 sequence (DNA): TGCGCCAGCAGCTTAGAACCCCAGGGGGCTGGCACTGAAGCTTTCTTT.

The rearrangement uses TRBV4-3 and TRBJ2-1, with 11 bases aligning to TRBD2. After removal of 4 bases from V and 0 bases from J, the junction contained 8 bases not matched to a gene. Germline V gene sequence: CDR1 LGHNA, CDR2 YSLEER. The CDR3 has 18 residues. The CDR3: CASSRSGLADSSYNEQFF. CDR3 coding DNA: TGCGCCAGCAGCCGGTCGGGACTAGCGGACAGCTCCTACAATGAGCAGTTCTTC.